This TCR beta chain was captured by sequencing in a study of shared clonotypes between healthy human individuals. The overall study: CD4 naive and memory got three plates each, CD8 naive two, CD8 memory one. Study results and caveats: Represented diversity, genetic and exposure-history alike, was limited by few donors.

About this clone itself: Antigen specificity is unknown.

Each subset's genomic DNA was shared equally among a number of immunoSEQ plates. The method was immunoSEQ multiplex PCR; TCRdb's version includes in-frame clones alone and lacks a portion of them. This table holds around 2.5 million clones, roughly 93% found once. Naive CD45RA+ and memory CD45RA-negative subsets were split from CD4+ cells. This receptor was obtained from a man aged 18 to 30 in good health. Some clones in this sample may be carry-over from other donors' samples. Material for sequencing was naive CD4+ T cells from PBMCs. The subset denotes: CD45RA+ positively selected.

CDR3 residues: CASSLGVKQYF. DNA of the CDR3: TGTGCCAGCAGTTTAGGGGTCAAGCAGTACTTC. J is TRBJ2-7 and V is TRBV28; D remains ambiguous. Germline lookup yields CDR1 MDHEN and CDR2 SYDVKM. The CDR3 is made up of 11 amino acids. Trimming pared 2 bases from V and 8 bases from J, leaving 7 bases between.